The 10 T cell receptor beta chains given below trace back to one sample, sequenced in a study of blood T cell repertoires in COVID-19. Libraries were prepared by immunoSEQ multiplex PCR; TCRdb keeps only in-frame clonotypes and omits some of them. The sample yields 65,000 to 80,000 clones, 82% seen once. The sample comprised peripheral blood. The receptors were sampled from a human donor in a cohort sampled during active COVID-19.

This chain joins TRBV6-5 and TRBJ2-7, with TRBD1 matching 7 bases. The CDR3 totals 14 residues. V shed 4 bases, J shed 3 bases, and the junction held 6 bases outside the gene matches. Germline loops: CDR1 MNHEY, CDR2 SVGAGI. The CDR3 DNA reads as TGTGCCAGCAGTTCCTACCAGGGGGACTACGAGCAGTACTTC. Protein product: CASSSYQGDYEQYF.

V is TRBV14 and J is TRBJ2-2, with no clear D. In germline, CDR1 is SGHDN, CDR2 FVKESK. The CDR3 sequence is 13 residues long. Trimming took 4 bases from V and 5 from J, leaving 8 bases between them. In DNA form, the CDR3 reads TGTGCCAGCAGCCGCGTGTCAACCGGGGAGCTGTTTTTT. It is translated as CASSRVSTGELFF.

This clone was seen only a few times. The chain uses TRBV11-3 and TRBJ1-1; possible D gene TRBD1, 6 bases. This CDR3 region has 14 residues. Germline V CDR1 and CDR2: SGHNT, YENEEA. V lost 1 base to trimming and J lost 1 base, with 7 bases between them. CDR3 DNA sequence: TGTGCCAGCAGCTTAGGACAGGAGAACACTGAAGCTTTCTTT. This gives the protein CASSLGQENTEAFF.

The V and J genes are TRBV7-9 and TRBJ1-1; D may be TRBD1 (5 bases). Germline-derived CDR1 and CDR2 are SEHNR and FQNEAQ (reference sequence). V was trimmed by 6 bases and J by 4 bases, leaving 15 bases between them. The CDR3 has 14 amino acids. The CDR3 sequence is CASRGLGVATEAFF. CDR3 DNA sequence: TGTGCCAGCAGGGGACTGGGGGTGGCCACTGAAGCTTTCTTT.

The gene calls are TRBV29-1 and TRBJ1-1, with D perhaps TRBD1 (5 bases). Germline-derived CDR1 and CDR2 are SQVTM and ANQGSEA. V lost 3 bases, J lost 4 bases, and 12 bases lay in between. The CDR3 is 13 residues long. The CDR3 spells CSVEKTEATEAFF. In DNA form, the CDR3 reads TGCAGCGTTGAGAAGACAGAGGCCACTGAAGCTTTCTTT.

The V gene is TRBV2, the J gene TRBJ2-7; 7 nucleotides match TRBD1. V shed 2 bases and J 2 bases; nucleotides not matched to a gene: 3. CDR3 length equals 14 residues. The germline V gene has CDR1 SNHLY and CDR2 FYNNEI. The CDR3 here is CASSERQGTYEQYF. DNA of the CDR3: TGTGCCAGCAGTGAAAGACAGGGAACCTACGAGCAGTACTTC.

The J gene is TRBJ1-2, the V gene TRBV4-2; maybe TRBD1 (5 bases). The CDR3 contains 17 residues. Germline CDR1 reads LGHNA; CDR2 reads YNFKEQ. V was clipped by 5 bases and J by 5 bases, with 24 bases between them. CDR3 residues: CASSSRRGTGNQYGYTF. In DNA form, the CDR3 reads TGTGCCAGCAGCTCACGGAGGGGAACAGGAAATCAATATGGCTACACCTTC.

The V and J genes are TRBV7-3 and TRBJ2-5; D unresolved. CDR1 and CDR2 from the germline V gene are SGHTA and FQGTGA. V gave up 5 bases and J gave up 5 bases, with 12 bases separating them. The CDR3 spans 13 residues. DNA for the CDR3: TGTGCCAGCAGCAAGAACCCCAGGGAGACCCAGTACTTC. Amino acid sequence: CASSKNPRETQYF.

V gene TRBV7-9 combines with J gene TRBJ2-5, with D tentatively TRBD2 (6 bases). Germline V gives CDR1 SEHNR, CDR2 FQNEAQ (reference sequence). The CDR3 spans 14 residues. Trimming shortened V by 4 bases and J by 3 bases, and 12 bases separated the two germline ends. CDR3 region: CASSSAWGEETQYF. In DNA, the CDR3 is TGTGCCAGCAGCTCCGCGTGGGGGGAAGAGACCCAGTACTTC.

The genes are TRBV15 and TRBJ2-5; the match to TRBD2 covers 10 bases. CDR1 LNHNV and CDR2 YYDKDF come from the germline V gene (reference sequence). CDR3 size: 17 residues. The trim removed 4 bases at V and 1 base at J, leaving 9 bases unmatched. The DNA of the CDR3 is TGTGCCACCAGCAAACTTCTTAGCGGGGGGCCCCAAGAGACCCAGTACTTC. It is translated as CATSKLLSGGPQETQYF.